This TCR beta chain originates from a study of OX40 agonist ivuxolimab in advanced cancers. For the wider study: The costimulatory receptor OX40 (CD134) was targeted by ivuxolimab, a fully human IgG2 agonistic monoclonal antibody. Intravenous ivuxolimab was administered to patients every 2 weeks at six dose levels: 0.01, 0.1, 0.3, 1.5, 3 and 10 mg/kg. Among the approximately 54 dose-escalation patients, about 19 had hepatocellular carcinoma, around 15 melanoma, 9 renal cell carcinoma and 9 head and neck cancer. A male proportion of about 79% and a mean age of about 60 years, ranging from 23 to 79, were recorded for the dose-escalation cohort. Prior anti-PD-1, anti-PD-L1 or anti-CTLA-4 therapy was permitted, and checkpoint inhibitors had been received by about two fifths of dose-escalation patients. Partial responses were achieved by three dose-escalation patients, of whom one had hepatocellular carcinoma and two had cutaneous melanoma. Peripheral TCRbeta sequencing was intended to test whether TCR sequence diversity was altered and clonal T-cell expansion was caused by ivuxolimab. The paper reports the monotherapy dose-escalation portion (N of about 50 patients) of the phase I ivuxolimab trial.

On this clone itself: Its specific antigen is unknown. Base qualities are not at hand, and no much larger clone is one base apart.

For sequencing of the TCRbeta CDR3 region, genomic DNA was extracted from the sorted cells. The immunoSEQ Assay was used for sequencing of TCRbeta CDR3 regions. TCRdb holds this immuneACCESS table with in-frame rearrangements only. Some clones are missing; in checked studies, unresolved V genes explain under half, and the rest has no known cause. For this sample there are around 67,000 clones; about 88% appear just once. The ten top clones hold more than 0.85% of the sample. Overall study outcomes, separate from this receptor: At doses of 0.1 to 3.0 mg/kg, clonal expansion of both CD4+ and CD8+ blood T cells was observed from baseline to week 6. Low levels of normalized T-cell clonal expansion were also seen in some patients who did not respond. In the 0.1-3.0 mg/kg groups, partial responders had among the lowest normalized peripheral clonal expansion, particularly in CD8+ T cells. Which antigens the clonally expanded peripheral T cells were specific for was not determined. After ivuxolimab, more expanded clones were found on average in CD8+ T cells than in CD4+ T cells.

Patients with autoimmune disease history or receiving systemic immunosuppression were excluded from the trial. In every dose cohort, peripheral blood was drawn for TCR sequencing at baseline, cycle 4 day 1, and cycle 7 day 1. The samples were drawn from a first-in-human, open-label, multicenter phase I dose-escalation trial of ivuxolimab. Adults with locally advanced or metastatic head and neck squamous cell, hepatocellular, melanoma or renal cell carcinoma were enrolled in the trial. CD4+ and CD8+ T cells were sorted separately from peripheral blood before TCR sequencing. The germline V gene (reference sequence) specifies GTSNPN as CDR1 and SVGIG as CDR2. V lost 7 bases and J lost 1 base; the stretch between them is 19 bases long. The CDR3 holds 15 amino acids from the cysteine to the phenylalanine. Here the CDR3 DNA is all that survives: 45 bases in frame from base 1.

The chain joins TRBV30 to TRBJ1-1, with TRBD1 tentatively as D gene (6 bases match). The clonotype was recovered from an adult with an advanced solid tumor such as melanoma, head and neck, liver or kidney cancer. The sample was CD4+ or CD8+ T cells sorted from blood, taken in a trial of the OX40 agonist ivuxolimab. The CDR3 reads CAYRGGPEANTEAFF. The DNA reads as follows: TGTGCCTACCGGGGGGGCCCCGAAGCGAACACTGAAGCTTTCTTT.